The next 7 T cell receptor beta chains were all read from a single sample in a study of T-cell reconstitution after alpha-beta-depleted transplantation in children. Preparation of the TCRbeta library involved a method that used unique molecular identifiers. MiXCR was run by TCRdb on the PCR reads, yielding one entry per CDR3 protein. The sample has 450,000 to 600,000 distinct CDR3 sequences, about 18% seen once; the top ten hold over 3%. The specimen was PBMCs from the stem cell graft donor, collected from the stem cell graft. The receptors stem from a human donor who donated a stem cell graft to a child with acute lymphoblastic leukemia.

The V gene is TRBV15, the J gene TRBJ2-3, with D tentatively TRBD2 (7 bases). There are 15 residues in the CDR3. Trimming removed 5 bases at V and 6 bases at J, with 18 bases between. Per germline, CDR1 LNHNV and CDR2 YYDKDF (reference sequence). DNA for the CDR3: TGTGCCACCAGCGGACGAGGAGGGGGGGTGGATACGCAGTATTTT. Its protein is CATSGRGGGVDTQYF.

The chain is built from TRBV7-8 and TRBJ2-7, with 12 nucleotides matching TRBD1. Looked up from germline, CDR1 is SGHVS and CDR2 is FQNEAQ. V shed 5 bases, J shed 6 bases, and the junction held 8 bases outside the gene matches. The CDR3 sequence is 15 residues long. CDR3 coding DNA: TGTGCCAGCAGCCCGGGACAGGGGGCGCATGGCGAGCAGTACTTC. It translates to CASSPGQGAHGEQYF.

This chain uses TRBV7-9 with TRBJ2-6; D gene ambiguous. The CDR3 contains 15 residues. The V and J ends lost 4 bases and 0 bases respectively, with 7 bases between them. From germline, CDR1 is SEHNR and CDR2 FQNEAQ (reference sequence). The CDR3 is CASSSKVSGANVLTF. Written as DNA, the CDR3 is TGTGCCAGCAGCTCCAAAGTCTCTGGGGCCAACGTCCTGACTTTC.

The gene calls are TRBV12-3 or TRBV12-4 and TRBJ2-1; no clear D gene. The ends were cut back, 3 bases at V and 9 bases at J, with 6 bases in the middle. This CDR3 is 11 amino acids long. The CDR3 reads CASSFQAEQFF. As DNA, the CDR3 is TGTGCCAGCAGTTTCCAGGCTGAGCAGTTCTTC.

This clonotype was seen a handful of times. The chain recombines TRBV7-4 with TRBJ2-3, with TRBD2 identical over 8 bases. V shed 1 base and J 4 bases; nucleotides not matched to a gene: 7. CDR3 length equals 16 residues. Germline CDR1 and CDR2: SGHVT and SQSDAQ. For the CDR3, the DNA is TGTGCCAGCAGCTTAGGGGCGGGAGGTGGTGCAGATACGCAGTATTTT. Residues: CASSLGAGGGADTQYF.

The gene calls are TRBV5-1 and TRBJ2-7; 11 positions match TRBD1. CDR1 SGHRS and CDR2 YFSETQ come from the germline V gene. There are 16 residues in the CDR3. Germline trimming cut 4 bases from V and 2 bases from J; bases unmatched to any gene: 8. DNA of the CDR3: TGCGCCAGCAGCCTGGGGTGGGGACAGGGGGCCTACGAGCAGTACTTC. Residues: CASSLGWGQGAYEQYF. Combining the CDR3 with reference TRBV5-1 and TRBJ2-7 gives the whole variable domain KAGVTQTPRYLIKTRGQQVTLSCSPISGHRSVSWYQQTPGQGLQFLFEYFSETQRNKGNFPGRFSGRQFSNSRSEMNVSTLELGDSALYLCASSLGWGQGAYEQYFGPGTRLTVT.

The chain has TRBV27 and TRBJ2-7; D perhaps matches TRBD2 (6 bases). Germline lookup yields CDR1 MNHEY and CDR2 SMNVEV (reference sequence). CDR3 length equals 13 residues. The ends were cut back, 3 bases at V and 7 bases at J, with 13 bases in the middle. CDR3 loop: CASSFAGTWEQYF. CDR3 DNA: TGTGCCAGCAGTTTTGCCGGGACTTGGGAGCAGTACTTC.